This TCR beta chain was sequenced for a study of blood T cell repertoires in COVID-19. Overall study: Some COVID-19 samples were acute and others convalescent; all came from the United States, Italy and Spain. From T cells, B-cell-depleted T cells, or PBMCs came the material, which was cDNA or gDNA.

Per the study methods: The assay estimated nucleated cells by amplifying reference gene primers. Generated by immunoSEQ multiplex PCR, the TCRdb table keeps only in-frame clones and is missing some. V and J calls plus clone size are reproduced from that table; the DNA served to infer D and trimming. The table shows approximately 88,000 clones, with more than 75% occurring only once. CDR1 is LGHDT and CDR2 is YNNKEL in the germline V gene (reference sequence). The CDR3 consists of 15 residues. The V and J ends lost 0 bases and 0 bases respectively, with 8 bases between them. The rearrangement uses TRBV3-1 (or the pseudogene TRBV3-2) and TRBJ1-1; unclear D gene. The clonotype comes from a woman in her seventies with acute or convalescent COVID-19. Sequencing was done on a sample of peripheral blood. Here the CDR3 reads CASSQDPTLNTEAFF. The CDR3, as DNA: TGTGCCAGCAGCCAAGATCCGACATTGAACACTGAAGCTTTCTTT.